These 32 T cell receptor beta chains came from one sample sequenced in a study of radiation and T cells in renal cell carcinoma (dated by TCRdb to 2019 to 2021). This specimen's time point label, interpreted: baseline pretreatment blood. In light of the paper, this sample's treatment or condition label describes: 15 Gy SBRT to primary tumor, nephrectomy 4 weeks later. The receptor library was made with the immunoSEQ multiplex PCR assay. In its TCRdb copy, this immuneACCESS table keeps in-frame sequences only and misses some clones. Where compared with another copy, unresolved V genes explain less than half of these, and the others have no known cause. The sample data list 100,000 to 150,000 clones, and approximately 78% of these were observed just once. The biggest ten clones account for about 3% of the sample. The specimen was blood, collected from a patient whose treatment included radiotherapy and nephrectomy. The receptor source for this set is a woman in her sixties or seventies with renal cell carcinoma.

This clone was observed once. CDR3 in DNA: TGTGCCAGCAGGAGGGGGCACCTTGGACAGGAGTACTATGGCTACACCTTC. Its protein product is CASRRGHLGQEYYGYTF. The chain uses TRBV28 and TRBJ1-2, with 7 positions matching TRBD1. Germline V gene data show CDR1 as MDHEN and CDR2 as SYDVKM. V dropped 6 bases and J dropped 3; count of bases not matched to a gene: 16. CDR3 length: 17 residues.

This clone was detected a few times. The J gene is TRBJ1-1, the V gene TRBV9; TRBD1 matches at 8 bases. Germline loops: CDR1 SGDLS, CDR2 YYNGEE. The V gene end was trimmed by 2 bases and the J gene end by 2 bases; junction bases not matched to a gene: 2. The CDR3 loop spans 14 amino acids. CDR3 in DNA: TGTGCCAGCAGCGTCCAGGGGGCCAACACTGAAGCTTTCTTT. Translated: CASSVQGANTEAFF. Combining the CDR3 with reference TRBV9 and TRBJ1-1 gives the whole variable domain DSGVTQTPKHLITATGQRVTLRCSPRSGDLSVYWYQQSLDQGLQFLIQYYNGEERAKGNILERFSAQQFPDLHSELNLSSLELGDSALYFCASSVQGANTEAFFGQGTRLTVV.

This clone was seen once. V is TRBV4-1 and J is TRBJ1-3, with no clear D. Germline V gene sequence: CDR1 MGHRA, CDR2 YSYEKL. V was shortened by 0 bases and J by 0 bases, with 9 bases between the two germline ends. This CDR3 has 16 residues. For the CDR3, the DNA is TGCGCCAGCAGCCAAGATCCCCCCTTCTCTGGAAACACCATATATTTT. It encodes CASSQDPPFSGNTIYF.

This clone was found once. The chain links TRBV7-5 to TRBJ2-7; the tabulated D call, TRBD2, remains unverified against the DNA. TRBV7-5 is a pseudogene segment. This CDR3 spans 12 amino acids. CDR3 DNA: TGTGCCAGAAGCAAAACGAGCTACGAGCAGTACTTC. It specifies CARSKTSYEQYF.

The chain recombines TRBV11-1 with TRBJ1-2; unclear D gene. The V gene's germline CDR1 is SGHAT and CDR2 FQDESV (reference sequence). CDR3 length equals 15 residues. V was cut by 5 bases and J by 0 bases, with 13 bases left in between. CDR3 residues: CASSRGLTANYGYTF. The CDR3 DNA reads as TGTGCCAGCAGCCGCGGTCTTACAGCTAACTATGGCTACACCTTC.

The rearrangement uses TRBV11-2 and TRBJ1-2; D gene unclear. V lost 5 bases and J lost 2, with 9 bases in between. The CDR3 runs 13 residues. The germline gives CDR1 SGHAT, CDR2 FQNNGV. Here the CDR3 reads CASSQTVNYGYTF. CDR3 in DNA: TGTGCCAGCAGCCAAACAGTAAACTATGGCTACACCTTC. Full variable domain (missing parts from reference TRBV11-2 and TRBJ1-2): EAGVAQSPRYKIIEKRQSVAFWCNPISGHATLYWYQQILGQGPKLLIQFQNNGVVDDSQLPKDRFSAERLKGVDSTLKIQPAKLEDSAVYLCASSQTVNYGYTFGSGTRLTVV.

This rearrangement joins TRBV28 to TRBJ2-7; 12 positions agree with TRBD1. Germline V lookup: CDR1 MDHEN, CDR2 SYDVKM. CDR3 size: 17 residues. Losses at the gene ends were 5 bases for V and 6 bases for J; bases not matched to a gene: 14. CDR3 region: CASSDTSPGQGAFEQYF. The CDR3 DNA sequence: TGTGCCAGCAGTGATACTTCTCCGGGACAGGGGGCGTTCGAGCAGTACTTC.

The genes are TRBV7-8 and TRBJ1-5, with D uncertain. This CDR3 contains 14 residues. The ends were cut back, 1 base at V and 4 bases at J, with 8 bases in the middle. Germline V lookup: CDR1 SGHVS, CDR2 FQNEAQ. CDR3 amino acids: CASSLDGVNQPQHF. The CDR3 nucleotides read TGTGCCAGCAGCTTAGATGGGGTTAATCAGCCCCAGCATTTT.

The J gene is TRBJ1-5, the V gene TRBV15, with no clear D. Germline CDR1 reads LNHNV; CDR2 reads YYDKDF (reference sequence). Trimming left V 1 base short and J 1 base short, with 11 bases between. CDR3 size: 16 residues. The CDR3 coding sequence is TGTGCCACCAGCAGAGTAGGCTCCCTCAGCAATCAGCCCCAGCATTTT. Protein sequence: CATSRVGSLSNQPQHF.

The rearrangement uses TRBV11-2 and TRBJ1-4; a weak D match, TRBD1 (5 bases). The V end lost 6 bases, the J end lost 7 bases, and 21 bases lay between the germline ends. CDR3 length: 16 residues. Germline lookup yields CDR1 SGHAT and CDR2 FQNNGV. The CDR3 region is CASSTEGRGSGEKLFF. The CDR3, as DNA: TGTGCCAGCAGTACCGAGGGCCGGGGCAGTGGTGAAAAACTGTTTTTT.

This clone was seen more than once but under ten times. The chain joins TRBV29-1 to TRBJ1-6; unclear D gene. Germline CDR1 reads SQVTM; CDR2 reads ANQGSEA. With 6 bases removed from V and 0 bases from J, the gap between germline ends came to 12 bases. The CDR3 runs 15 residues. CDR3 sequence reads: CSVQDGSSYNSPLHF. The CDR3 DNA follows: TGCAGCGTCCAGGACGGGAGCTCCTATAATTCACCCCTCCACTTT.

As regards this clone: A read error may produce the germline difference seen at one junction end. The chain joins TRBV7-7 to TRBJ2-1; possibly TRBD1 for D (6 bases). Germline V gives CDR1 SSHAT, CDR2 FNYEAQ (reference sequence). The CDR3 runs 16 residues. The CDR3 is CASSLGRTVLYNEQFF. The CDR3 DNA reads as TGTGCTAGCAGCTTAGGTCGGACAGTACTGTACAATGAGCAGTTCTTC. Together with reference TRBV7-7 and TRBJ2-1, the CDR3 gives the full variable domain: GAGVSQSPRYKVTKRGQDVTLRCDPISSHATLYWYQQALGQGPEFLTYFNYEAQPDKSGLPSDRFSAERPEGSISTLTIQRTEQRDSAMYRCASSLGRTVLYNEQFFGPGTRLTVL.

This rearrangement joins TRBV6-5 to TRBJ2-1; D ambiguous. This CDR3 contains 10 residues. Germline CDR1 and CDR2: MNHEY and SVGAGI. V shed 6 bases and J shed 10 bases, with 7 bases lying between them. The chain's CDR3 is CASSRGEQFF. The CDR3 region has the DNA TGTGCCAGCAGCCGTGGCGAGCAGTTCTTC.

The chain is built from TRBV27 and TRBJ1-1, with a tentative D call TRBD1 (5 bases). V shed 3 bases and J shed 4 bases, with 21 bases lying between them. The germline V gene has CDR1 MNHEY and CDR2 SMNVEV (reference sequence). The length of the CDR3 is 17 residues. The DNA of the CDR3 is TGTGCCAGCAGTTTTGGACGGAACACCGGGGGGGGCACTGAAGCTTTCTTT. Protein: CASSFGRNTGGGTEAFF.

The chain employs TRBV6-1 and TRBJ2-6; D is possibly TRBD1 or TRBD2 (5 bases each). CDR1 and CDR2 from the germline V gene are MNHNS and SASEGT. The CDR3 contains 15 residues. Trimming shortened V by 2 bases and J by 4 bases, and 9 bases separated the two germline ends. The CDR3 coding sequence is TGTGCCAGCAGTGAACGGGGCTCCGGGGCCAACGTCCTGACTTTC. This gives the protein CASSERGSGANVLTF.

This chain joins TRBV10-3 and TRBJ1-2; D is undetermined. The CDR3 covers 12 residues. Trimming shortened V by 10 bases and J by 8 bases, and 17 bases separated the two germline ends. The V gene's germline CDR1 is ENHRY and CDR2 SYGVKD. The CDR3, as DNA: TGTGCCACCGCCCCGGGAATAGAGGGCTACACCTTC. The encoded protein is CATAPGIEGYTF.

The V call is TRBV25-1, the J call TRBJ1-1; D may be TRBD1 (5 bases). Germline V gene data show CDR1 as MGHDK and CDR2 as SYGVNS. Deletions cut 3 bases from V and 3 bases from J, with 17 bases between. The CDR3 covers 16 residues. In DNA, the CDR3 is TGTGCCAGCAGTGAGTGGGAGACAGACGGGTACACTGAAGCTTTCTTT. Protein sequence: CASSEWETDGYTEAFF.

This clone was detected a few times. This chain joins TRBV2 and TRBJ1-1, with D possibly TRBD1 on 5 matching bases. Germline-derived CDR1 and CDR2 are SNHLY and FYNNEI. The length of the CDR3 is 15 residues. The ends were cut back, 3 bases at V and 7 bases at J, with 18 bases in the middle. This chain's CDR3 is CASSEWDQAMGEAFF. The DNA of the CDR3 is TGTGCCAGCAGTGAGTGGGACCAAGCAATGGGTGAAGCTTTCTTT.

The rearrangement joins TRBV19 to TRBJ1-3, with D perhaps TRBD1 (5 bases). This CDR3 region has 14 residues. Germline CDR1 reads LNHDA; CDR2 reads SQIVND (reference sequence). The V end was cut by 2 bases, the J end by 4 bases, with 9 bases between. The DNA for the CDR3 is TGTGCCAGTAGTATATCCGGGACCGGAAACACCATATATTTT. Its protein is CASSISGTGNTIYF.

This chain uses TRBV5-1 with TRBJ2-2; D is unresolved. This CDR3 has 13 residues. Germline V gives CDR1 SGHRS, CDR2 YFSETQ. V lost 3 bases and J 1 base, leaving 4 bases between the germline ends. As DNA, the CDR3 is TGCGCCAGCAGCTACGGGAACACCGGGGAGCTGTTTTTT. Protein product: CASSYGNTGELFF.

CDR3 nucleotides: TGTGCCAGCAGTTTAAACTCATTGGGGGCCTATGGCTACACCTTC. This translates into CASSLNSLGAYGYTF. The chain combines TRBV28 with TRBJ1-2, with a possible D match to TRBD1 (6 bases). This CDR3 spans 15 amino acids. Per the germline V gene, CDR1 is MDHEN and CDR2 is SYDVKM. The V end lost 2 bases, the J end lost 4 bases, and 14 bases lay between the germline ends.

The rearrangement uses TRBV5-1 and TRBJ2-3, with TRBD2 identical over 12 bases. The CDR3 covers 16 residues. From germline, CDR1 is SGHRS and CDR2 YFSETQ. The V gene end was trimmed by 1 base and the J gene end by 3 bases; junction bases not matched to a gene: 3. The CDR3, as DNA: TGCGCCAGCAGCTTGCTAGCGGGGGGGCAGACAGATACGCAGTATTTT. It encodes CASSLLAGGQTDTQYF.

The gene calls are TRBV2 and TRBJ2-2, with D unclear. With 8 bases removed from V and 0 bases from J, the gap between germline ends came to 13 bases. The CDR3 is 15 amino acids. Germline V gene data show CDR1 as SNHLY and CDR2 as FYNNEI. The CDR3 spells CASGPTASNTGELFF. The DNA for the CDR3 is TGTGCCAGCGGACCCACGGCTTCGAACACCGGGGAGCTGTTTTTT.

This chain uses TRBV6-6 with TRBJ1-4; D remains ambiguous. Trimming removed 4 bases from V and 6 bases from J, with 18 bases in between. The germline V gene has CDR1 MNHNY and CDR2 SVGAGI (reference sequence). The CDR3 is made up of 16 amino acids. CDR3 DNA sequence: TGTGCCAGCAGTTCCATCGTCTCGTCGAGGTATGAAAAACTGTTTTTT. It specifies CASSSIVSSRYEKLFF.

V usage is TRBV6-5 and J usage is TRBJ2-1; D uncertain. In germline, CDR1 is MNHEY, CDR2 SVGAGI. This CDR3 contains 12 residues. Between the trimmed V and J ends, which lost 7 bases and 5 bases, there was a span of 9 bases. The CDR3 loop is CASKNRDNEQFF. DNA of the CDR3: TGTGCCAGCAAAAACAGAGACAATGAGCAGTTCTTC.

V usage is TRBV7-8 and J usage is TRBJ2-1, with TRBD2 matching over 8 bases. Germline V gene lookup returns CDR1 SGHVS and CDR2 FQNEAQ. The trim removed 6 bases at V and 9 bases at J, leaving 16 bases unmatched. This CDR3 is 16 amino acids long. CDR3 amino acids: CASRGGAGGLGGEQFF. The DNA for the CDR3 is TGTGCCAGCAGGGGAGGTGCGGGGGGTCTAGGCGGTGAGCAGTTCTTC.

The chain uses TRBV10-3 and TRBJ1-1; 7 positions match TRBD1. Germline V gene data show CDR1 as ENHRY and CDR2 as SYGVKD. Germline trimming cut 0 bases from V and 2 bases from J; bases unmatched to any gene: 6. There are 16 residues in the CDR3. The CDR3 reads CAISESGGTENTEAFF. DNA for the CDR3: TGTGCCATCAGTGAGTCAGGGGGGACAGAAAACACTGAAGCTTTCTTT.

The chain recombines TRBV19 with TRBJ1-3; no firm D call. V lost 3 bases to trimming and J lost 4 bases, with 4 bases between them. The CDR3 runs to 12 residues. Germline CDR1 and CDR2: LNHDA and SQIVND (reference sequence). The CDR3 coding sequence is TGTGCCAGTAGTATGGAGGGAAACACCATATATTTT. It translates to CASSMEGNTIYF.

This clone occurred once. V is TRBV4-2 and J is TRBJ1-2; TRBD1 agrees at 10 bases. V lost 1 base and J lost 5; bases outside the gene matches: 4. CDR3 length equals 15 residues. CDR1 LGHNA and CDR2 YNFKEQ come from the germline V gene. CDR3 protein: CASSQGTGGEYGYTF. CDR3 sequence (DNA): TGTGCCAGCAGCCAAGGGACAGGGGGAGAGTATGGCTACACCTTC.

In regard to this clone: The same CDR3 also results from other DNA sequences found in this sample. The J gene is TRBJ2-7, the V gene TRBV5-4; 8 bases are shared with TRBD1. There are 13 residues in the CDR3. The J segment lost 5 bases and the V segment lost 1 base, leaving 2 bases of the junction unmatched. Per germline, CDR1 SGHNT and CDR2 YYREEE (reference sequence). The CDR3 DNA reads as TGTGCCAGCAGCTTGACAGGGGGGAACGAGCAGTACTTC. Its translation: CASSLTGGNEQYF.

The rearrangement uses TRBV5-1 and TRBJ2-3, with TRBD2 as a possible D gene (5 bases). The CDR3 has 15 amino acids. V was trimmed by 0 bases and J by 6 bases, leaving 14 bases between them. CDR1 is SGHRS and CDR2 is YFSETQ in the germline V gene. CDR3 bases: TGCGCCAGCAGCTTGGCGTTTGGAGGTCTGGATACGCAGTATTTT. Encoded protein: CASSLAFGGLDTQYF.

In its sample, this clone was seen a few times. The chain joins TRBV27 to TRBJ1-2; D gene unclear. Trimming removed 3 bases at V and 4 bases at J, with 18 bases between. The CDR3 sequence is 16 residues long. Germline V gene sequence: CDR1 MNHEY, CDR2 SMNVEV (reference sequence). CDR3 protein: CASSFLVGGDVYGYTF. Written as DNA, the CDR3 is TGTGCCAGCAGTTTCCTTGTCGGCGGGGATGTCTATGGCTACACCTTC.